This TCR beta chain was obtained from a study of blood T cell repertoires in COVID-19. In the study's own analysis: Counts of nucleated cells, estimated from reference gene primer amplification, were obtained. Using immunoSEQ multiplex PCR, the repertoire was profiled, and TCRdb retains in-frame clones only, with some absent. V and J calls and clone size are copied from that table; D and trimming were computed from the DNA. The data show 200,000 or so clones, with about 90% seen just once and about 2.5% held by the top ten. The CDR3 runs 15 residues. V was cut by 2 bases and J by 0 bases, with 10 bases left in between. Germline-derived CDR1 and CDR2 are MNHEY and SVGEGT. A Seattle source enrolled patients during active infection and followed them longitudinally.

This TCR was sampled from a man aged 25 to 45 with COVID-19, enrolled during active disease. This chain connects TRBV6-2 or TRBV6-3 to TRBJ1-2; D not certain. The sample comprised peripheral blood. CDR3 loop: CASSYGQSSNYGYTF. CDR3 DNA: TGTGCCAGCAGTTACGGGCAGTCCTCTAACTATGGCTACACCTTC.